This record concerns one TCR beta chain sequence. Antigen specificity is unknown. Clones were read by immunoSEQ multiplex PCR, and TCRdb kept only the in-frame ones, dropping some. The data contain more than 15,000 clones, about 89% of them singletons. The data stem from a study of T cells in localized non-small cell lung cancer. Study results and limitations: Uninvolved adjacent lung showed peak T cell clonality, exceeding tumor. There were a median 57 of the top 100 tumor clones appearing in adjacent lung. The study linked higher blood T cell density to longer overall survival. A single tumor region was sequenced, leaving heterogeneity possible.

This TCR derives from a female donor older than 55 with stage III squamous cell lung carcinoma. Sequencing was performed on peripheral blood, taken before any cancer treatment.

CDR3 coding DNA: TGTGCCAGCAGCGAGTCCACAATGACTAGCGGGGTAACTTCTAGCACAGATACGCAGTATTTT. It codes for CASSESTMTSGVTSSTDTQYF. The gene calls are TRBV9 and TRBJ2-3, with TRBD2 identical over 11 bases. Looked up from germline, CDR1 is SGDLS and CDR2 is YYNGEE. The CDR3 length is 21 residues. The J segment lost 0 bases and the V segment lost 3 bases, leaving 18 bases of the junction unmatched.